This TCR beta chain was found in a study of T cell responses to AZD1222 COVID-19 vaccine. Clones were read by immunoSEQ multiplex PCR, and TCRdb kept only the in-frame ones, dropping some. The sample lists fewer than 85,000 clones, 87% occurring once. The sequence was obtained from an adult who received the AZD1222 COVID-19 vaccine. Specimen: peripheral blood, collected 28 days after the second AZD1222 dose.

DNA of the CDR3: TGTGCCAGCAGCGTTTCCGACGAGGGACCCTACGAGCAGTACTTC. Translation: CASSVSDEGPYEQYF. The chain couples TRBV9 to TRBJ2-7, with D possibly being TRBD1 or TRBD2 (5 bases each). Trimming shortened V by 2 bases and J by 2 bases, and 14 bases separated the two germline ends. CDR1 and CDR2 (germline): SGDLS, YYNGEE. CDR3 size: 15 residues. Full variable domain (remainder filled in from reference TRBV9 and TRBJ2-7): DSGVTQTPKHLITATGQRVTLRCSPRSGDLSVYWYQQSLDQGLQFLIQYYNGEERAKGNILERFSAQQFPDLHSELNLSSLELGDSALYFCASSVSDEGPYEQYFGPGTRLTVT.